Listed below are T cell receptor beta chains from one sample, sequenced in a study of T cells in Graves' hyperthyroidism and ophthalmopathy. TCRdb passed the multiplex PCR reads through MiXCR, listing each CDR3 protein once. The sample lists some 490,000 distinct CDR3 sequences; around 15% were seen once. Sequencing was done on a sample of blood. The receptors shown here come from a woman aged 25-40 years with Graves' ophthalmopathy. Both conserved end residues are part of each CDR3. A D gene is named only where the DNA matches it firmly. Size is stated for part of the rows, as once, few or many counts, or as a class when the clone is expanded.

j_call,d_call,v_call,clone_size,cdr3_aa,cdr3_nt
TRBJ2-7,TRBD1,TRBV6-1,NA,CASSEVRGQGFLEQYF,TGTGCCAGCAGTGAAGTAAGGGGACAGGGATTTTTGGAGCAGTACTTC
TRBJ1-2,TRBD1,TRBV4-3,NA,CASSPGQGTYGYTF,TGCGCCAGCAGCCCCGGACAGGGGACCTATGGCTACACCTTC
TRBJ2-3,TRBD2,TRBV27,few,CASSALPGQGLAGDTDTQYF,TGTGCCAGCAGTGCCCTGCCGGGACAGGGACTAGCGGGAGACACAGATACGCAGTATTTT
TRBJ2-3,TRBD2,TRBV27,NA,CASSLGLAVTDTQYF,TGTGCCAGCAGCCTGGGACTAGCGGTCACAGATACGCAGTATTTT
TRBJ1-4,TRBD1,TRBV5-4,few,CASSFPSQGTNEKLFF,TGTGCCAGCAGCTTCCCCTCACAGGGGACTAATGAAAAACTGTTTTTT
TRBJ2-1,NA,TRBV4-1,few,CASSRSPDKEQFF,TGCGCCAGCAGCCGCTCTCCCGACAAGGAGCAGTTCTTC
TRBJ2-7,NA,TRBV11-2,NA,CASSLATLDYEQYF,TGTGCCAGCAGCTTAGCGACACTAGACTACGAGCAGTACTTC
TRBJ2-3,NA,TRBV28,many,CASSPGRPDTQYF,TGTGCCAGCAGCCCCGGGAGACCAGATACGCAGTATTTT
TRBJ2-1,TRBD2,TRBV7-8,few,CASSPWTSGSSYNGQFF,TGTGCCAGCAGCCCCTGGACTAGCGGGAGTTCCTACAATGGGCAGTTCTTC
TRBJ2-1,TRBD2,TRBV9,few,CASSLPLTGTSGPEQFF,TGTGCCAGCAGTTTACCCTTGACCGGGACTAGCGGCCCAGAGCAGTTCTTC
TRBJ2-1,TRBD2,TRBV20-1,many,CSARDFGLAGLGEQFF,TGCAGTGCTAGAGATTTTGGCCTAGCGGGGTTGGGTGAGCAGTTCTTC
TRBJ2-7,NA,TRBV29-1,few,CSAGMGRTYEQYF,TGCAGCGCTGGGATGGGGCGAACCTACGAGCAGTACTTC
TRBJ2-5,NA,TRBV11-2,many,CASSFRGEKTQYF,TGTGCCAGCAGCTTCAGGGGCGAAAAGACCCAGTACTTC
TRBJ1-1,NA,TRBV5-1,NA,CASSYLPQGTKEAFF,TGCGCCAGCAGTTATCTACCACAGGGCACCAAGGAAGCTTTCTTT
TRBJ2-5,NA,TRBV7-2,many,CASSSAGETQYF,TGTGCCAGCAGCTCAGCGGGAGAGACCCAGTACTTC
TRBJ2-3,TRBD2,TRBV2,NA,CASSVTPSGRADTQYF,TGTGCCAGCAGTGTCACTCCTAGCGGGAGGGCAGATACGCAGTATTTT
TRBJ1-4,NA,TRBV28,NA,CASSLKREKLFF,TGTGCCAGCAGTTTAAAAAGGGAAAAACTGTTTTTT
TRBJ2-1,NA,TRBV2,many,CATKGSYNEQFF,TGTGCCACCAAAGGGAGCTACAATGAGCAGTTCTTC
TRBJ1-3,NA,TRBV3-1,NA,CASSEGSPGNTIYF,TGTGCCAGCAGCGAGGGGTCTCCTGGAAACACCATATATTTT
TRBJ2-7,NA,TRBV6-1,many,CASSYPGVRVMGTPYEQYF,TGTGCCAGCAGTTACCCCGGTGTCAGGGTAATGGGTACCCCGTACGAGCAGTACTTC
TRBJ1-6,NA,TRBV27,few,CASSFYSNSPLHF,TGTGCCAGCAGTTTCTACAGCAATTCACCCCTCCACTTT
TRBJ2-7,NA,TRBV30,many,CAWKRSLDYEQYF,TGTGCCTGGAAGCGGAGTCTAGACTACGAGCAGTACTTC
TRBJ2-3,TRBD2,TRBV2,many,CASSEAVGLAGLDTQYF,TGTGCCAGCAGTGAAGCGGTTGGACTAGCGGGGCTAGATACGCAGTATTTT
TRBJ2-7,TRBD2,TRBV20-1,NA,CSAAGTSGQKYEQYF,TGCAGTGCTGCCGGGACTAGCGGGCAGAAATACGAGCAGTACTTC
TRBJ2-5,NA,TRBV4-3,many,CASSLRGGVQTVQETQYF,TGCGCCAGCAGCCTTCGGGGAGGAGTCCAGACAGTCCAAGAGACCCAGTACTTC
TRBJ2-7,NA,TRBV28,many,CASSLGFRPRSYEQYF,TGTGCCAGCAGCCTCGGCTTCAGACCGCGCTCCTACGAGCAGTACTTC
TRBJ2-7,TRBD2,TRBV20-1,many,CSARDWVTSSSFNSYEQYF,TGCAGTGCTAGAGATTGGGTGACTAGCTCATCCTTTAACTCCTACGAGCAGTACTTC
TRBJ2-7,TRBD1,TRBV18,NA,CASSTRQGSGEQYF,TGTGCCAGCTCAACTCGACAGGGCTCGGGCGAGCAGTACTTC
TRBJ2-7,NA,TRBV7-8,NA,CASIPIRLLSYEQYF,TGTGCCAGCATCCCTATCAGGCTCCTTTCCTACGAGCAGTACTTC
TRBJ2-2,NA,TRBV28,many,CASSLLGKETGELFF,TGTGCCAGCAGTTTATTGGGAAAGGAAACCGGGGAGCTGTTTTTT
TRBJ1-1,NA,TRBV6-2/TRBV6-3,many,CASSTWQGNTEAFF,TGTGCCAGCAGCACTTGGCAGGGGAACACTGAAGCTTTCTTT
TRBJ2-7,NA,TRBV7-8,many,CASTPSIGVPYEQYF,TGTGCCAGCACCCCGTCGATCGGGGTTCCCTACGAGCAGTACTTC
TRBJ1-1,NA,TRBV5-1,many,CASSETGPLNTEAFF,TGCGCCAGCAGCGAAACCGGGCCCTTGAACACTGAAGCTTTCTTT
TRBJ2-7,NA,TRBV27,NA,CASSLKDNFYEQYF,TGTGCCAGCAGTTTAAAGGACAACTTCTACGAGCAGTACTTC
TRBJ1-5,NA,TRBV30,NA,CAWSLTGDQPQHF,TGTGCCTGGAGTTTGACTGGGGATCAGCCCCAGCATTTT
TRBJ2-7,NA,TRBV7-2,many,CASSLVVLAYEQYF,TGTGCCAGCAGCTTAGTAGTTCTAGCCTACGAGCAGTACTTC
TRBJ2-3,TRBD2,TRBV6-1,many,CASSPTRLAGGSTDTQYF,TGTGCCAGCAGTCCAACGAGGCTAGCGGGAGGTAGCACAGATACGCAGTATTTT
TRBJ2-6,NA,TRBV9,few,CASSVVVGANVLTF,TGTGCCAGCAGCGTAGTTGTTGGGGCCAACGTCCTGACTTTC
TRBJ1-2,NA,TRBV14,NA,CASSPDFNYGYTF,TGTGCCAGCAGCCCAGACTTTAACTATGGCTACACCTTC
TRBJ2-7,NA,TRBV30,many,CAWSVHEQYF,TGTGCCTGGAGTGTACACGAGCAGTACTTC
TRBJ1-1,TRBD1,TRBV11-2,many,CASSSDRVNTEAFF,TGTGCCAGCAGCTCGGACAGGGTGAACACTGAAGCTTTCTTT